This T cell receptor (beta chain) derives from a study of post-analysis software for immune sequencing data. The authors incorporated unique molecular identifiers into the TCR beta cDNA libraries. MiXCR was run by TCRdb on the PCR reads, yielding one entry per CDR3 protein. The sample has around 440,000 distinct CDR3 sequences, roughly 45% seen once. Sequenced material: blood. The TCR sequence derives from a girl under 18 with multiple sclerosis.

CDR3 region: CASSQDSTGPNYGYTF. DNA of the CDR3: TGCGCCAGCAGCCAGGACAGCACGGGGCCTAACTATGGCTACACCTTC. The gene calls are TRBV4-3 and TRBJ1-2; tentatively, D is TRBD1 (6 bases). Germline V gene data show CDR1 as LGHNA and CDR2 as YSLEER. The V end was cut by 3 bases, the J end by 0 bases, with 14 bases between. The CDR3 consists of 16 residues.